These 23 T cell receptor beta chains came from one sample sequenced in a study of cytomegalovirus exposure and HLA in healthy donors. Vbeta (60) and Jbeta (13) primers were used in the PCR. Clones were read by immunoSEQ multiplex PCR, and TCRdb kept only the in-frame ones, dropping some. The table has a few hundred thousand clones, approximately 79% seen once. The sequencing sample was made of PBMCs. Source of these receptors: a man younger than 35 in good health and CMV-seronegative.

The chain couples TRBV6-5 to TRBJ1-5; D call uncertain. CDR1 and CDR2 (germline): MNHEY, SVGAGI. The CDR3 runs to 13 residues. The V gene lost 5 bases and the J gene lost 5 bases, with 10 bases spanning the gap. The CDR3 sequence: CASSETFDQPQHF. The DNA for the CDR3 is TGTGCCAGCAGTGAAACATTTGATCAGCCCCAGCATTTT.

V usage is TRBV5-1 and J usage is TRBJ2-7, with TRBD1 as a possible D gene (5 bases). The germline CDR1 and CDR2 sequences are SGHRS and YFSETQ. The CDR3 spans 15 residues. The V end was cut by 4 bases, the J end by 0 bases, with 14 bases between. The CDR3 DNA reads TGCGCCAGCAGCGTCGACAGCTTCATCTCCTACGAGCAGTACTTC. Its translation is CASSVDSFISYEQYF. The full variable domain, with the rest looked up from reference TRBV5-1 and TRBJ2-7, is KAGVTQTPRYLIKTRGQQVTLSCSPISGHRSVSWYQQTPGQGLQFLFEYFSETQRNKGNFPGRFSGRQFSNSRSEMNVSTLELGDSALYLCASSVDSFISYEQYFGPGTRLTVT.

This sequence joins TRBV27 and TRBJ1-3, with a weak D call TRBD1 (6 bases). Germline V CDR1 and CDR2: MNHEY, SMNVEV (reference sequence). Between the trimmed V and J ends, which lost 6 bases and 0 bases, there was a span of 6 bases. The CDR3 spans 13 residues. CDR3: CASRDSSGNTIYF. The CDR3 region has the DNA TGTGCCAGCAGGGACAGCTCTGGAAACACCATATATTTT.

CDR3 DNA sequence: TGTGCCAGCACCGCTCCTAGGGGAATCCCCTACGAGCAGTACTTC. Its protein product is CASTAPRGIPYEQYF. The chain uses TRBV28 and TRBJ2-7; TRBD1 is a possible D gene (5 bases). Germline V gene data show CDR1 as MDHEN and CDR2 as SYDVKM. CDR3 length equals 15 residues. V gave up 7 bases and J gave up 2 bases, with 18 bases separating them.

The chain combines TRBV14 with TRBJ2-1, with D possibly being TRBD1 (6 bases). Trimming left V 4 bases short and J 8 bases short, with 9 bases between. Looked up from germline, CDR1 is SGHDN and CDR2 is FVKESK. The CDR3 contains 12 residues. CDR3 sequence (DNA): TGTGCCAGCAGCCGGGGGCGGGATGAGCAGTTCTTC. It yields the protein CASSRGRDEQFF.

This chain connects TRBV15 to TRBJ1-6, with 10 bases identical to TRBD1. J lost 7 bases, V lost 0 bases, and 21 bases had no gene match. The CDR3 totals 22 residues. CDR1 and CDR2 from the germline V gene are LNHNV and YYDKDF (reference sequence). In DNA form, the CDR3 reads TGTGCCACCAGCAGAGATCTAAGAAAACGACAGGGGGCGCTTCGGGTCAATTCACCCCTCCACTTT. This encodes CATSRDLRKRQGALRVNSPLHF.

Comments on this clone: The same CDR3 can be traced to other DNA sequences in this sample. The rearrangement uses TRBV4-3 and TRBJ1-1, with TRBD1 identical over 7 bases. In germline, CDR1 is LGHNA, CDR2 YSLEER. Losses at the gene ends were 3 bases for V and 0 bases for J; bases not matched to a gene: 1. The CDR3 has 14 amino acids. The CDR3 region has the DNA TGCGCCAGCAGCCAGACAGGGATGAACACTGAAGCTTTCTTT. This translates into CASSQTGMNTEAFF.

The V gene is TRBV5-1, the J gene TRBJ2-3; weak D call: TRBD1 (5 bases). The ends were cut back, 4 bases at V and 2 bases at J, with 14 bases in the middle. Germline CDR1 reads SGHRS; CDR2 reads YFSETQ. This CDR3 has 15 residues. The CDR3, as DNA: TGCGCCAGCAGCGAAGTACAGGAGTTCACAGATACGCAGTATTTT. It translates to CASSEVQEFTDTQYF.

Of note for this clone: This specimen includes other DNA sequences encoding the same CDR3. This chain uses TRBV29-1 with TRBJ2-2; D perhaps matches TRBD1 (5 bases). With 7 bases removed from V and 1 base from J, the gap between germline ends came to 7 bases. CDR1 is SQVTM, CDR2 ANQGSEA, per germline. The CDR3 contains 12 residues. The CDR3, as DNA: TGCAGCGCCGGACAGAACACCGGGGAGCTGTTTTTT. Encoded protein: CSAGQNTGELFF.

The rearrangement joins TRBV19 to TRBJ1-2, with 11 nucleotides matching TRBD1. Germline loops: CDR1 LNHDA, CDR2 SQIVND (reference sequence). The CDR3 is 15 amino acids. With V trimmed by 7 bases and J by 4 bases, 8 bases remained unmatched. CDR3 coding DNA: TGTGCCAGTAACGCGGACAGGGGGCAGGGCTATGGCTACACCTTC. Protein sequence: CASNADRGQGYGYTF.

The J gene is TRBJ1-1, the V gene TRBV18; D is possibly TRBD1 (5 bases). The CDR3 length is 14 residues. From germline, CDR1 is KGHSH and CDR2 LQKENI. Trimming left V 3 bases short and J 1 base short, with 9 bases between. The CDR3 loop is CASSPAGSNTEAFF. For the CDR3, the DNA is TGTGCCAGCTCACCGGCAGGGTCGAACACTGAAGCTTTCTTT.

The V and J genes are TRBV27 and TRBJ2-3, with D tentatively TRBD2 (6 bases). CDR1 is MNHEY, CDR2 SMNVEV, per germline (reference sequence). Trimming took off 8 bases at V and 2 bases at J, with 23 bases between the two ends. The CDR3 sequence is 17 residues long. In DNA, the CDR3 is TGTGCCAGCGGAAGCCCCTTCTCGGGAGCGACCACAGATACGCAGTATTTT. Protein product: CASGSPFSGATTDTQYF.

This chain links TRBV7-3 with TRBJ2-3; 11 bases fit TRBD2. CDR3 size: 17 residues. In germline, CDR1 is SGHTA, CDR2 FQGTGA. Trimming removed 7 bases from V and 3 bases from J; junction bases left unmatched: 12. The CDR3 nucleotides read TGTGCCAGCACGGATGTTAGCGGGGGGGCGGGTACAGATACGCAGTATTTT. As protein: CASTDVSGGAGTDTQYF.

This chain joins TRBV7-2 and TRBJ2-7, with no clear D. The CDR3 loop spans 15 amino acids. V shed 6 bases and J shed 1 base, with 16 bases lying between them. Germline assignment: CDR1 SGHTA and CDR2 FQGNSA. The CDR3, as DNA: TGTGCCAGCAGTCGTATCGACACCGCGTCCTACGAGCAGTACTTC. It encodes CASSRIDTASYEQYF. The variable domain in full, completed from reference TRBV7-2 and TRBJ2-7, reads GAGVSQSPSNKVTEKGKDVELRCDPISGHTALYWYRQSLGQGLEFLIYFQGNSAPDKSGLPSDRFSAERTGGSVSTLTIQRTQQEDSAVYLCASSRIDTASYEQYFGPGTRLTVT.

The chain employs TRBV7-3 and TRBJ1-1; the match to TRBD1 covers 7 bases. The CDR3 has 19 amino acids. V was clipped by 4 bases and J by 3 bases; unmatched bases: 20. From germline, CDR1 is SGHTA and CDR2 FQGTGA. CDR3 residues: CASSSGPFWAGGKDTEAFF. CDR3 nucleotide sequence: TGTGCCAGCAGCTCTGGTCCGTTTTGGGCAGGGGGTAAGGACACTGAAGCTTTCTTT.

This clone has a single count. The rearrangement uses TRBV6-1 and TRBJ1-2, with 12 bases fitting TRBD1. Trimming took 4 bases from V and 5 from J; bases not matched to a gene: 8. The CDR3 covers 16 residues. Germline lookup yields CDR1 MNHNS and CDR2 SASEGT. CDR3: CASSAGTGGLSYGYTF. The CDR3 DNA reads TGTGCCAGCAGTGCCGGGACAGGGGGCTTGTCGTATGGCTACACCTTC.

This clone was detected a few times. This chain links TRBV20-1 with TRBJ1-1, with D perhaps TRBD1 (5 bases). V lost 5 bases to trimming and J lost 8 bases, with 12 bases between them. The CDR3 is made up of 11 amino acids. The germline gives CDR1 DFQATT, CDR2 SNEGSKA (reference sequence). The CDR3 sequence is CSALDNPEAFF. As DNA, the CDR3 is TGCAGTGCTCTGGACAACCCCGAAGCTTTCTTT.

This sequence joins TRBV15 and TRBJ2-1; the match to TRBD2 covers 10 bases. The CDR3 length is 19 residues. Germline V gene lookup returns CDR1 LNHNV and CDR2 YYDKDF (reference sequence). Losses at the gene ends were 0 bases for V and 3 bases for J; bases not matched to a gene: 11. The CDR3 nucleotides read TGTGCCACCAGCAGAGATGGGGGACTGTCTAGCGGGAGCTACAATGAGCAGTTCTTC. It translates to CATSRDGGLSSGSYNEQFF.

This CDR3 reads CASSSGVGEQYF. The CDR3 nucleotides read TGTGCCAGCAGCTCAGGGGTGGGCGAGCAGTACTTC. The chain is built from TRBV6-5 and TRBJ2-7, with D perhaps TRBD1 (6 bases). Trimming left V 6 bases short and J 6 bases short, with 12 bases between. The CDR3 sequence is 12 residues long. Germline V lookup: CDR1 MNHEY, CDR2 SVGAGI.

The gene calls are TRBV13 and TRBJ2-4; perhaps TRBD2 as D (5 bases). Germline assignment: CDR1 PRHDT and CDR2 FYEKMQ (reference sequence). The CDR3 is made up of 15 amino acids. Trimming shortened V by 5 bases and J by 3 bases, and 14 bases separated the two germline ends. CDR3 DNA: TGTGCCAGCAGCCGCAATAGCGCAGACAAAAACATTCAGTACTTC. It specifies CASSRNSADKNIQYF.

This chain connects TRBV5-5 to TRBJ2-5, with 7 bases matching TRBD1. J was trimmed by 1 base and V by 4 bases; bases with no gene match: 13. This CDR3 contains 17 residues. Germline-derived CDR1 and CDR2 are SGHKS and YYEKEE (reference sequence). The CDR3 sequence is CASSTSRDSEFQETQYF. The CDR3 nucleotides read TGTGCCAGCAGCACTAGTCGGGACAGCGAATTCCAAGAGACCCAGTACTTC.

The chain couples TRBV7-9 to TRBJ2-2, with TRBD2 matching 13 bases. V lost 4 bases to trimming and J lost 4 bases; unmatched junction nucleotides: 3. CDR3 length: 16 amino acids. CDR1 SEHNR and CDR2 FQNEAQ come from the germline V gene (reference sequence). The CDR3 protein is CASSSRLAGGTGELFF. The CDR3 region has the DNA TGTGCCAGCAGCTCGCGACTAGCGGGGGGCACCGGGGAGCTGTTTTTT.

The V and J genes are TRBV5-1 and TRBJ2-1, with D perhaps matching TRBD1 (5 bases). CDR1 and CDR2 from the germline V gene are SGHRS and YFSETQ. This CDR3 is 15 amino acids long. Trimming pared 4 bases from V and 0 bases from J, leaving 11 bases between. CDR3 amino acids: CASSADRSSYNEQFF. CDR3 bases: TGCGCCAGCAGCGCTGACAGAAGCTCCTACAATGAGCAGTTCTTC. Using reference TRBV5-1 and TRBJ2-1 for the parts outside the CDR3, the full variable domain is KAGVTQTPRYLIKTRGQQVTLSCSPISGHRSVSWYQQTPGQGLQFLFEYFSETQRNKGNFPGRFSGRQFSNSRSEMNVSTLELGDSALYLCASSADRSSYNEQFFGPGTRLTVL.